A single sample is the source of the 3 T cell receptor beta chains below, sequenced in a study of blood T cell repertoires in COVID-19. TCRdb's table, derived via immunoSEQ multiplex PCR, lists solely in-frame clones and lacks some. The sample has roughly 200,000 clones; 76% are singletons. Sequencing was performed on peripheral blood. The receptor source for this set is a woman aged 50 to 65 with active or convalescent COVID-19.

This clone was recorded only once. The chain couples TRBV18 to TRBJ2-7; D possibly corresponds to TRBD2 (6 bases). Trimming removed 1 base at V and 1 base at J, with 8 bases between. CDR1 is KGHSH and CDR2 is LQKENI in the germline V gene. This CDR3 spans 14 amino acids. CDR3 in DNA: TGTGCCAGCTCACCACTAGCGGATTCCTACGAGCAGTACTTC. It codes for CASSPLADSYEQYF.

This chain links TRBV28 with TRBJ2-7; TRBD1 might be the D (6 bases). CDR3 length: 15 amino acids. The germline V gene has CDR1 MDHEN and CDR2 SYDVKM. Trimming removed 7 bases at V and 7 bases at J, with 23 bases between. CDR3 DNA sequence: TGTGCCAGCAAAGCTACAACAGCAGGGGCGAGGGAGCAGTACTTC. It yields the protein CASKATTAGAREQYF.

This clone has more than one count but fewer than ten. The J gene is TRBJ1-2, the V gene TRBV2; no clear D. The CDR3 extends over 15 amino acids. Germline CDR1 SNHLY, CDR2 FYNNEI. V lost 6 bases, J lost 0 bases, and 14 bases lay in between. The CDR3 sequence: CASRGSRLANYGYTF. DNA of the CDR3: TGTGCCAGCAGGGGGAGCAGGTTAGCTAACTATGGCTACACCTTC.